The text below deals with one T cell receptor beta chain. The sample originates from a study of blood T cell repertoires in COVID-19. At the level of the study: PBMCs, B-cell-depleted T cells, or T cells were the source of the cDNA or gDNA that made up the material.

Original methodology: Using reference gene primer amplification, nucleated cell counts were estimated. Repertoires were generated with immunoSEQ multiplex PCR, while TCRdb's copy carries only in-frame clones and drops some. V and J calls and clone size follow that table, whereas D and trimming were derived from the DNA. The repertoire holds about 98,000 clones, with around 72% as singletons. The CDR3 is made up of 16 amino acids. J gave up 4 bases and V 5 bases, and 9 bases lay outside the gene matches. CDR1 and CDR2 (germline): ENHRY, SYGVKD. The V call is TRBV10-3, the J call TRBJ2-7; the match to TRBD2 covers 12 bases. What was sequenced was peripheral blood. The sequence was collected from a man aged 65-85 years with acute or convalescent COVID-19. Here the CDR3 DNA reads TGTGCCATCAGTAACATCGGACTAGCGGGGAAATACGAGCAGTACTTC. It encodes CAISNIGLAGKYEQYF.